This TCR beta chain was profiled in a study of OX40 agonist ivuxolimab in advanced cancers. Study as a whole: Each dose-escalation patient presented with hepatocellular carcinoma, melanoma, renal cell or head and neck cancer.

Data came from immunoSEQ multiplex PCR; TCRdb stores just in-frame clones and leaves some out. The sample carries fewer than 85,000 clones, 70% to 90% recorded once. The sequence was collected from an adult with an advanced solid tumor such as melanoma, head and neck, liver or kidney cancer. Sequenced here: CD4+ or CD8+ T cells sorted from blood, sampled in a trial of the OX40 agonist ivuxolimab.

CDR3 DNA: TGTGCCAGCAGCCCGGAGAGGTGGGGGGATACGCAGTATTTT. Residues: CASSPERWGDTQYF. The genes are TRBV5-6 and TRBJ2-3, with D possibly being TRBD1 or TRBD2 (5 bases each). CDR1 SGHDT and CDR2 YYEEEE come from the germline V gene. CDR3 size: 14 residues. Trimming shortened V by 4 bases and J by 6 bases, and 15 bases separated the two germline ends.